The clone carrying this T cell receptor beta chain was found a few times. Its antigen remains unidentified. The data are from a study of T cell repertoires in cytomegalovirus infection. TCRdb re-analysed the reads in MiXCR, keeping a single row per CDR3 protein. The sample lists roughly 700,000 distinct CDR3 sequences; approximately 33% were seen once. Germline lookup yields CDR1 SEHNR and CDR2 FQNEAQ (reference sequence). Trimming pared 2 bases from V and 1 base from J, leaving 18 bases between. CDR3 length: 18 residues. The sequence derives from a human donor in good health (CMV status not recorded). Some clones in this sample may be carry-over from other donors' samples. The specimen was cultured PBMCs, collected from culture after CMV antigen stimulation. The rearrangement links TRBV7-9 to TRBJ2-1, with a weak D call TRBD1 (5 bases). In DNA form, the CDR3 reads TGTGCCAGCAGCTTAAGGTGGGGCCGCACGGCATCCTACAATGAGCAGTTCTTC. It codes for CASSLRWGRTASYNEQFF.